This passage covers 27 T cell receptor beta chains from one sample sequenced in a study of blood T cell repertoires in COVID-19. Sequencing used immunoSEQ multiplex PCR; TCRdb keeps in-frame clones, though not all of them. There are fewer than 500,000 clones in the sample; about nine tenths occur only once, and roughly 0.72% lies in the top ten. Specimen: PBMCs or T cells enriched from blood (not recorded which). All receptors derive from a woman between 18 and 29 years old who had recovered from COVID-19.

The chain has TRBV5-1 and TRBJ2-1; TRBD2 might be the D (7 bases). Trimming removed 0 bases at V and 3 bases at J, with 13 bases between. The CDR3 extends over 16 amino acids. Looked up from germline, CDR1 is SGHRS and CDR2 is YFSETQ. CDR3 sequence reads: CASSLVGGGGYNEQFF. The CDR3 nucleotides read TGCGCCAGCAGCTTGGTGGGCGGGGGCGGCTACAATGAGCAGTTCTTC.

The chain links TRBV6-2 or TRBV6-3 to TRBJ1-2, with 7 bases lining up with TRBD1. The CDR3 extends over 14 amino acids. Germline V gene data show CDR1 as MNHEY and CDR2 as SVGEGT. With 4 bases clipped from V and 2 bases from J, the junction kept 4 bases outside the gene matches. CDR3 loop: CASSLRDSNYGYTF. CDR3 nucleotide sequence: TGTGCCAGCAGTTTACGGGACAGCAACTATGGCTACACCTTC.

The chain carries TRBV6-1 and TRBJ1-1; 7 bases map to TRBD1. CDR1 and CDR2 (germline): MNHNS, SASEGT. The CDR3 totals 15 residues. Trimming removed 2 bases from V and 4 bases from J; junction bases left unmatched: 7. The CDR3 DNA reads as TGTGCCAGCAGTGAAAGAGGGGGCCGATTCACTGAAGCTTTCTTT. Its protein product is CASSERGGRFTEAFF.

This clone was seen more than once but under ten times. V usage is TRBV30 and J usage is TRBJ1-2, with D uncertain. The CDR3 extends over 12 amino acids. The V gene's germline CDR1 is GTSNPN and CDR2 SVGIG (reference sequence). V was pared by 1 base and J by 4 bases, with 7 bases between. In nucleotides, the CDR3 is TGTGCCTGGAGTGGAGGTCCCTATGGCTACACCTTC. This sequence encodes CAWSGGPYGYTF.

The rearrangement joins TRBV6-5 to TRBJ2-7; perhaps TRBD1 as D (5 bases). The V gene's germline CDR1 is MNHEY and CDR2 SVGAGI. This CDR3 is built from 13 residues. V lost 0 bases and J lost 4, with 7 bases in between. CDR3 sequence (DNA): TGTGCCAGCAGTTACTCGACAGATTACGAGCAGTACTTC. Translated, it gives CASSYSTDYEQYF.

V usage is TRBV12-5 and J usage is TRBJ2-1; unclear D gene. CDR3 length: 13 amino acids. Germline V gene lookup returns CDR1 LGHNT and CDR2 FRNRAP. V was shortened by 9 bases and J by 0 bases, with 9 bases between the two germline ends. CDR3 protein: CASFLSSYNEQFF. In DNA, the CDR3 is TGTGCTAGCTTTCTAAGCTCCTACAATGAGCAGTTCTTC.

The chain recombines TRBV5-6 with TRBJ1-1; D is possibly TRBD1 (5 bases). The length of the CDR3 is 14 residues. V was clipped by 5 bases and J by 1 base, with 12 bases between them. From germline, CDR1 is SGHDT and CDR2 YYEEEE. In DNA, the CDR3 is TGTGCCAGCAGGTTAGGGGCGAGGAACACTGAAGCTTTCTTT. It specifies CASRLGARNTEAFF.

This clone was found a few times. This chain links TRBV4-2 with TRBJ2-1; possibly TRBD2 for D (6 bases). V lost 0 bases and J 2 bases, leaving 14 bases between the germline ends. This CDR3 region has 17 residues. The germline CDR1 and CDR2 sequences are LGHNA and YNFKEQ. CDR3 sequence: CASSQEGWGEAYNEQFF. The CDR3 nucleotides are TGTGCCAGCAGCCAAGAGGGTTGGGGGGAGGCCTACAATGAGCAGTTCTTC.

V is TRBV6-5 and J is TRBJ2-1; TRBD2 might be the D (6 bases). The germline V and J ends were trimmed by 7 bases and 6 bases, with 10 bases remaining between them. Germline V gene data show CDR1 as MNHEY and CDR2 as SVGAGI. The CDR3 is 12 amino acids. The CDR3, as DNA: TGTGCCAGCACAAGAGCGGGCAATGAGCAGTTCTTC. This codes for CASTRAGNEQFF.

This chain links TRBV3-1 (or the pseudogene TRBV3-2) with TRBJ1-5, with D unresolved. V was shortened by 0 bases and J by 6 bases, with 6 bases between the two germline ends. Germline loops: CDR1 LGHDT, CDR2 YNNKEL (reference sequence). CDR3 length: 13 residues. The CDR3 DNA reads TGTGCCAGCAGCCAAGATCCCGGTCAGCCCCAGCATTTT. Translating gives CASSQDPGQPQHF.

The genes are TRBV5-6 and TRBJ1-2; the match to TRBD1 covers 7 bases. V shed 0 bases and J 6 bases; nucleotides not matched to a gene: 8. Per germline, CDR1 SGHDT and CDR2 YYEEEE. The CDR3 consists of 15 residues. CDR3 residues: CASSLGRGPPDGYTF. CDR3 in DNA: TGTGCCAGCAGCTTGGGAAGGGGGCCCCCAGATGGCTACACCTTC.

The CDR3 protein is CASSSTRGFDTEAFF. The CDR3, as DNA: TGCGCCAGCAGCAGTACCCGGGGTTTTGATACTGAAGCTTTCTTT. The J gene is TRBJ1-1, the V gene TRBV5-1; D call uncertain. Germline CDR1 and CDR2: SGHRS and YFSETQ. The CDR3 is 15 residues long. Between the trimmed V and J ends, which lost 4 bases and 5 bases, there was a span of 18 bases.

The chain uses TRBV9 and TRBJ2-3; D might be TRBD2 (5 bases). Germline CDR1 is SGDLS and CDR2 is YYNGEE. The ends were cut back, 0 bases at V and 2 bases at J, with 16 bases in the middle. CDR3 size: 17 residues. CDR3 in amino acids: CASSVGIGSGLTDTQYF. The CDR3 DNA is TGTGCCAGCAGCGTAGGGATTGGAAGCGGCCTCACAGATACGCAGTATTTT.

CDR3: CASSPVSYTESAGSEQFF. CDR3 coding DNA: TGCGCCAGCAGCCCCGTTTCGTATACAGAATCCGCTGGAAGCGAGCAGTTCTTC. This sequence joins TRBV4-1 and TRBJ2-1; no firm D call. CDR3 size: 18 residues. Trimming removed 4 bases from V and 10 bases from J, with 29 bases in between. Germline V CDR1 and CDR2: MGHRA, YSYEKL.

This chain joins TRBV6-1 and TRBJ2-5; D gene unclear. Trimming left V 2 bases short and J 3 bases short, with 13 bases between. Germline V gene lookup returns CDR1 MNHNS and CDR2 SASEGT. This CDR3 is 15 amino acids long. The CDR3 DNA is TGTGCCAGCAGTGAATATGGTCAGCGAGAAGAGACCCAGTACTTC. Translation gives CASSEYGQREETQYF.

The chain carries TRBV30 and TRBJ2-5; 8 bases map to TRBD1. Germline CDR1 and CDR2: GTSNPN and SVGIG (reference sequence). The V segment lost 7 bases and the J segment 4 bases; nucleotides outside the gene matches: 5. The CDR3 has 12 amino acids. CDR3 coding DNA: TGTGCCTTCGCTGGGACAGGAGAGACCCAGTACTTC. It is translated as CAFAGTGETQYF.

CDR3 sequence (DNA): TGCGCCAGCAGCCAAGTAGCACTAGCGGGGGGAAATGAGCAGTTCTTC. Residues: CASSQVALAGGNEQFF. J is TRBJ2-1 and V is TRBV4-1; 12 positions match TRBD2. V was pared by 1 base and J by 7 bases, with 5 bases of the junction left unmatched. Germline-derived CDR1 and CDR2 are MGHRA and YSYEKL. The CDR3 consists of 16 residues.

This chain links TRBV9 with TRBJ1-1; D is possibly TRBD1 (5 bases). Looked up from germline, CDR1 is SGDLS and CDR2 is YYNGEE. V lost 3 bases, J lost 8 bases, and 20 bases lay in between. This CDR3 is built from 15 residues. CDR3 nucleotide sequence: TGTGCCAGCAGCGACCCGGACACGGCCAACAGGGAAGCTTTCTTT. Amino acids: CASSDPDTANREAFF.

This clone was found once. This rearrangement joins TRBV5-4 to TRBJ1-1; 7 bases align to TRBD1. The trim removed 4 bases at V and 5 bases at J, leaving 11 bases unmatched. The germline gives CDR1 SGHNT, CDR2 YYREEE (reference sequence). There are 15 residues in the CDR3. This CDR3 reads CASSKEQGTQTEAFF. As DNA, the CDR3 is TGTGCCAGCAGCAAGGAACAGGGGACGCAAACTGAAGCTTTCTTT.

The chain is built from TRBV2 and TRBJ2-5, with D possibly matching TRBD2 (7 bases). With 8 bases removed from V and 4 bases from J, the gap between germline ends came to 14 bases. The germline V gene encodes CDR1 SNHLY and CDR2 FYNNEI. The CDR3 is 13 amino acids. The CDR3 bases are TGTGCCAGCTTAGGGGGGGAGGGAGAGACCCAGTACTTC. This gives the protein CASLGGEGETQYF.

This chain uses TRBV10-1 with TRBJ1-3; TRBD1 might be the D (5 bases). This CDR3 is built from 12 residues. V lost 8 bases, J lost 0 bases, and 5 bases lay in between. In germline, CDR1 is WNHNN, CDR2 SYGVQD (reference sequence). The CDR3 DNA is TGCGCCAGCCAGGGCTCTGGAAACACCATATATTTT. It translates to CASQGSGNTIYF.

The genes are TRBV5-1 and TRBJ1-5; unclear D gene. V lost 0 bases and J 7 bases, leaving 8 bases between the germline ends. The CDR3 is made up of 13 amino acids. Germline values: CDR1 SGHRS, CDR2 YFSETQ. CDR3 bases: TGCGCCAGCAGCTTGGGAGTCGCACAGCCCCAGCATTTT. This codes for CASSLGVAQPQHF.

The rearrangement links TRBV30 to TRBJ1-5; a possible D gene is TRBD1 (6 bases). The germline V gene has CDR1 GTSNPN and CDR2 SVGIG (reference sequence). The V end lost 0 bases, the J end lost 2 bases, and 17 bases lay between the germline ends. This CDR3 is built from 17 residues. CDR3 in amino acids: CAWSVGTQGTGNQPQHF. The CDR3 DNA reads TGTGCCTGGAGTGTAGGAACTCAGGGGACGGGCAATCAGCCCCAGCATTTT.

This clone was detected only a few times. V is TRBV11-2 and J is TRBJ2-2; a possible D gene is TRBD2 (5 bases). Germline V lookup: CDR1 SGHAT, CDR2 FQNNGV. Trimming pared 6 bases from V and 1 base from J, leaving 6 bases between. The CDR3 covers 13 residues. The CDR3 spells CASRSGNTGELFF. The DNA of the CDR3 is TGTGCCAGCAGAAGCGGGAACACCGGGGAGCTGTTTTTT.

The chain recombines TRBV5-4 with TRBJ2-3; 12 positions match TRBD2. The CDR3 extends over 15 amino acids. J gave up 5 bases and V 4 bases, and 5 bases lay outside the gene matches. Germline CDR1 SGHNT, CDR2 YYREEE (reference sequence). The CDR3 is CASSPSGGAEDTQYF. In DNA, the CDR3 is TGTGCCAGCAGCCCTAGCGGGGGGGCAGAAGATACGCAGTATTTT.

V is TRBV6-5 and J is TRBJ1-6, with a weak D call TRBD1 (5 bases). Germline loops: CDR1 MNHEY, CDR2 SVGAGI. Between the trimmed V and J ends, which lost 6 bases and 10 bases, there was a span of 16 bases. CDR3 length equals 14 residues. The CDR3 region is CASSLRRVGSPLHF. CDR3 sequence (DNA): TGTGCCAGCAGCCTCCGCAGGGTGGGGTCACCCCTCCACTTT.

This clone was detected once. V is TRBV9 and J is TRBJ1-5; no definite D call. Germline V gene sequence: CDR1 SGDLS, CDR2 YYNGEE. V was cut by 9 bases and J by 2 bases, with 15 bases left in between. The CDR3 length is 14 residues. The CDR3 sequence is CAIPIERGNQPQHF. In DNA form, the CDR3 reads TGTGCCATCCCCATTGAGAGGGGCAATCAGCCCCAGCATTTT.